This passage covers 32 T cell receptor beta chains from one sample sequenced in a study of blood T cell repertoires in COVID-19. Profiling relied on immunoSEQ multiplex PCR, and the TCRdb table lists in-frame clones only, not all of them. The sample yields 400,000 or so clones, around 84% seen once. The sequenced material came from peripheral blood. These receptors all come from a human donor in a cohort sampled during active COVID-19.

The V gene is TRBV29-1, the J gene TRBJ1-1; D possibly corresponds to TRBD1 (5 bases). The CDR3 sequence is 14 residues long. Per germline, CDR1 SQVTM and CDR2 ANQGSEA. The V end lost 7 bases, the J end lost 3 bases, and 18 bases lay between the germline ends. The DNA of the CDR3 is TGCAGCGCCCCCCAGGGCAGTATCTACACTGAAGCTTTCTTT. Translation: CSAPQGSIYTEAFF.

The chain has TRBV28 and TRBJ1-5; 7 bases agree with TRBD1. CDR1 MDHEN and CDR2 SYDVKM come from the germline V gene. Unmatched junction bases numbered 4, after V lost 6 bases and J lost 2 bases. The CDR3 has 14 amino acids. This CDR3 is CASSWTGGNQPQHF. The CDR3 DNA is TGTGCCAGCAGCTGGACAGGCGGCAATCAGCCCCAGCATTTT.

This chain joins TRBV18 and TRBJ2-3, with 7 bases that match TRBD1. Germline values: CDR1 KGHSH, CDR2 LQKENI. This CDR3 is built from 14 residues. The trim removed 3 bases at V and 4 bases at J, leaving 4 bases unmatched. CDR3 amino acids: CASSPQGVADTQYF. DNA of the CDR3: TGTGCCAGCTCACCCCAGGGGGTCGCAGATACGCAGTATTTT.

The genes are TRBV5-1 and TRBJ2-5, with a weak D call TRBD1 (6 bases). CDR3 size: 13 residues. The germline CDR1 and CDR2 sequences are SGHRS and YFSETQ. The ends were cut back, 4 bases at V and 5 bases at J, with 12 bases in the middle. The CDR3 DNA is TGCGCCAGCAGCCCGGACAGTAGGGAGACCCAGTACTTC. Protein product: CASSPDSRETQYF.

This clone was counted a single time. The same CDR3 arises from other DNA sequences in this sample as well. The chain joins TRBV5-1 to TRBJ1-2; TRBD1 is a possible D gene (5 bases). The CDR3 sequence is 12 residues long. The germline V gene encodes CDR1 SGHRS and CDR2 YFSETQ. V lost 4 bases and J lost 4, with 8 bases in between. The CDR3 protein is CASSPDSYGYTF. DNA for the CDR3: TGCGCCAGCAGCCCTGACAGCTATGGCTACACCTTC.

A single count supports this clone. The chain uses TRBV24-1 and TRBJ1-5; D is uncertain. CDR1 and CDR2 from the germline V gene are KGHDR and SFDVKD. There are 12 residues in the CDR3. CDR3 nucleotide sequence: TGTGCTTCCCGCCGGGGCAATCAGCCCCAGCATTTT. Translated: CASRRGNQPQHF.

This rearrangement joins TRBV24-1 to TRBJ2-1; 9 nucleotides match TRBD1. This CDR3 spans 15 amino acids. The ends lost 7 bases at V and 7 bases at J; junction bases unmatched: 10. The germline V gene encodes CDR1 KGHDR and CDR2 SFDVKD. CDR3 region: CATSSIRDRENEQFF. DNA of the CDR3: TGTGCCACCAGCTCTATAAGGGACAGGGAGAATGAGCAGTTCTTC.

The chain uses TRBV4-1 and TRBJ1-3; 7 bases line up with TRBD1. The junction had 3 bases not matched to a gene; V was cut back by 4 bases and J by 0 bases. CDR1 and CDR2 (germline): MGHRA, YSYEKL. The length of the CDR3 is 15 residues. The CDR3: CASSRGTVSGNTIYF. CDR3 nucleotide sequence: TGCGCCAGCAGCCGAGGGACAGTCTCTGGAAACACCATATATTTT.

The rearrangement uses TRBV6-5 and TRBJ1-1; D perhaps matches TRBD1 (5 bases). Between the trimmed V and J ends, which lost 4 bases and 3 bases, there was a span of 15 bases. The V gene's germline CDR1 is MNHEY and CDR2 SVGAGI. The CDR3 runs to 15 residues. As DNA, the CDR3 is TGTGCCAGCAGTTCGATAACAGGAGACGACACTGAAGCTTTCTTT. It translates to CASSSITGDDTEAFF.

This clone was found once. V gene TRBV5-4 combines with J gene TRBJ2-7; D is ambiguous. This CDR3 comprises 14 residues. V lost 0 bases, J lost 2 bases, and 9 bases lay in between. The V gene's germline CDR1 is SGHNT and CDR2 YYREEE (reference sequence). CDR3 DNA sequence: TGTGCCAGCAGCTTGGATCCCAGTACCTACGAGCAGTACTTC. Translated, it gives CASSLDPSTYEQYF.

This chain uses TRBV5-5 with TRBJ1-2, with 8 bases aligning to TRBD1. The CDR3 runs to 13 residues. V shed 9 bases, J shed 8 bases, and the junction held 12 bases outside the gene matches. Germline V lookup: CDR1 SGHKS, CDR2 YYEKEE (reference sequence). The CDR3 DNA reads as TGTGCCACCTCCGGCCAGGGGGCGGGGGGCTACACCTTC. Translating gives CATSGQGAGGYTF.

This sequence joins TRBV14 and TRBJ1-1; 12 bases line up with TRBD1. This CDR3 comprises 15 residues. Germline CDR1 is SGHDN and CDR2 is FVKESK. V was clipped by 4 bases and J by 3 bases; unmatched bases: 3. The CDR3 loop reads CASSRGTGGYTEAFF. The CDR3 DNA sequence: TGTGCCAGCAGCCGAGGGACAGGGGGCTACACTGAAGCTTTCTTT.

This chain links TRBV21-1 with TRBJ2-7; the D call TRBD1 from the table was never checked on the DNA. TRBV21-1 is deemed a pseudogene. The CDR3 is 13 residues long. CDR3 residues: CASTGTDFYEQYF. CDR3 DNA sequence: TGTGCCAGCACCGGGACAGATTTCTACGAGCAGTACTTC.

With respect to this clone: The same CDR3 arises from other DNA sequences in this sample as well. V usage is TRBV5-1 and J usage is TRBJ2-5; D call uncertain. The germline V and J ends were trimmed by 1 base and 5 bases, with 9 bases remaining between them. Germline V gene sequence: CDR1 SGHRS, CDR2 YFSETQ. The CDR3 covers 13 residues. CDR3 sequence reads: CASSLTPRETQYF. DNA for the CDR3: TGCGCCAGCAGCTTGACCCCCCGGGAGACCCAGTACTTC.

The genes are TRBV9 and TRBJ1-2; weak D call: TRBD1 (5 bases). In germline, CDR1 is SGDLS, CDR2 YYNGEE. Deletions cut 4 bases from V and 8 bases from J, with 18 bases between. The CDR3 consists of 14 residues. Here the CDR3 DNA reads TGTGCCAGCAGCCCCCCGACAGCCACTTGGGGCTACACCTTC. Protein: CASSPPTATWGYTF.

V usage is TRBV3-1 (or the pseudogene TRBV3-2) and J usage is TRBJ2-3; 10 nucleotides align to TRBD2. The germline V gene has CDR1 LGHDT and CDR2 YNNKEL (reference sequence). The CDR3 covers 16 residues. The ends lost 4 bases at V and 0 bases at J; junction bases unmatched: 4. The CDR3 protein is CASSLRTSGSTDTQYF. In DNA, the CDR3 is TGTGCCAGCAGCCTCCGGACTAGCGGTAGCACAGATACGCAGTATTTT.

The chain links TRBV7-9 to TRBJ1-3, with 10 bases lining up with TRBD1. The CDR3 runs 16 residues. Germline V gene data show CDR1 as SEHNR and CDR2 as FQNEAQ (reference sequence). The V and J ends lost 2 bases and 3 bases, in that order; junction bases with no gene match: 4. Here the CDR3 reads CASSLRDRGGGNTIYF. For the CDR3, the DNA is TGTGCCAGCAGCTTAAGGGACAGGGGTGGTGGAAACACCATATATTTT.

V usage is TRBV27 and J usage is TRBJ2-1, with TRBD1 matching over 7 bases. V was clipped by 1 base and J by 2 bases; unmatched bases: 8. The CDR3 loop spans 17 amino acids. Germline lookup yields CDR1 MNHEY and CDR2 SMNVEV (reference sequence). The CDR3 DNA reads TGTGCCAGCAGTTTATTGGAGAGACAGGGCCCCTACAATGAGCAGTTCTTC. This sequence encodes CASSLLERQGPYNEQFF.

The CDR3 here is CASSPPGVARGNEQFF. As DNA, the CDR3 is TGTGCCAGCTCACCACCGGGAGTGGCCCGGGGCAATGAGCAGTTCTTC. J is TRBJ2-1 and V is TRBV18, with a weak D call TRBD2 (5 bases). Germline lookup yields CDR1 KGHSH and CDR2 LQKENI. Between the trimmed V and J ends, which lost 0 bases and 6 bases, there was a span of 15 bases. The CDR3 runs to 16 residues.

The V gene is TRBV5-6, the J gene TRBJ2-3; possibly TRBD2 for D (6 bases). V lost 10 bases, J lost 3 bases, and 18 bases lay in between. CDR3 length: 14 amino acids. CDR1 is SGHDT and CDR2 is YYEEEE in the germline V gene. CDR3 sequence reads: CAGNRRAGTDTQYF. The CDR3 DNA is TGTGCCGGGAATAGGAGGGCCGGGACAGATACGCAGTATTTT. The whole variable domain, remainder taken from reference TRBV5-6 and TRBJ2-3, is DAGVTQSPTHLIKTRGQQVTLRCSPKSGHDTVSWYQQALGQGPQFIFQYYEEEERQRGNFPDRFSGHQFPNYSSELNVNALLLGDSALYLCAGNRRAGTDTQYFGPGTRLTVL.

This clone was recorded a few times. The J gene is TRBJ1-5, the V gene TRBV4-2; D perhaps matches TRBD1 (6 bases). The CDR3 has 16 amino acids. V gave up 1 base and J gave up 0 bases, with 10 bases separating them. Germline assignment: CDR1 LGHNA and CDR2 YNFKEQ. CDR3 amino acids: CASSQVGGPSNQPQHF. DNA for the CDR3: TGTGCCAGCAGCCAAGTAGGGGGACCTAGCAATCAGCCCCAGCATTTT.

The chain joins TRBV6-5 to TRBJ1-2; maybe TRBD1 (5 bases). The germline V gene has CDR1 MNHEY and CDR2 SVGAGI. The V end was cut by 8 bases, the J end by 1 base, with 17 bases between. The CDR3 length is 15 residues. CDR3 in amino acids: CASRPTGDNNYGYTF. CDR3 DNA: TGTGCCAGCCGACCTACAGGAGACAATAACTATGGCTACACCTTC.

J is TRBJ2-5 and V is TRBV7-2; D possibly corresponds to TRBD2 (6 bases). Germline V lookup: CDR1 SGHTA, CDR2 FQGNSA. The CDR3 extends over 15 amino acids. V lost 5 bases and J lost 2, with 15 bases in between. The chain's CDR3 is CASSPIAVGQETQYF. The CDR3 DNA reads TGTGCCAGCAGCCCGATAGCGGTTGGGCAAGAGACCCAGTACTTC.

This clone was observed a single time. This sequence joins TRBV11-2 and TRBJ2-2; TRBD1 agrees at 8 bases. The CDR3 covers 16 residues. Per the germline V gene, CDR1 is SGHAT and CDR2 is FQNNGV. After removal of 5 bases from V and 6 bases from J, the junction contained 11 bases not matched to a gene. DNA of the CDR3: TGTGCCAGCAGCCCCAGGACAGGGTCTGAACCCGGGGAGCTGTTTTTT. Protein product: CASSPRTGSEPGELFF.

This clone was seen a few times. The chain uses TRBV6-1 and TRBJ2-7, with a possible D match to TRBD2 (7 bases). In germline, CDR1 is MNHNS, CDR2 SASEGT. The CDR3 is 12 amino acids. Trimming removed 2 bases at V and 10 bases at J, with 12 bases between. The CDR3 protein is CASSERRGQQYF. The CDR3 region has the DNA TGTGCCAGCAGTGAACGGCGGGGGCAACAGTACTTC.

The chain has TRBV19 and TRBJ2-1, with 8 bases lining up with TRBD1. The ends lost 5 bases at V and 6 bases at J; junction bases unmatched: 6. The CDR3 covers 14 residues. CDR1 LNHDA and CDR2 SQIVND come from the germline V gene (reference sequence). The chain's CDR3 is CASSPDRGGNEQFF. The CDR3 coding sequence is TGTGCCAGTAGTCCTGACAGGGGCGGCAATGAGCAGTTCTTC.

The chain recombines TRBV5-1 with TRBJ2-3, with D possibly matching TRBD2 (6 bases). V lost 2 bases, J lost 2 bases, and 15 bases lay in between. The CDR3 length is 16 residues. Germline CDR1 reads SGHRS; CDR2 reads YFSETQ. CDR3 region: CASSFQGAGSTDTQYF. For the CDR3, the DNA is TGCGCCAGCAGCTTCCAAGGTGCGGGGTCCACAGATACGCAGTATTTT. The full variable domain, its missing parts supplied by reference TRBV5-1 and TRBJ2-3, is KAGVTQTPRYLIKTRGQQVTLSCSPISGHRSVSWYQQTPGQGLQFLFEYFSETQRNKGNFPGRFSGRQFSNSRSEMNVSTLELGDSALYLCASSFQGAGSTDTQYFGPGTRLTVL.

As concerns this clone: In the same sample, other DNA sequences code for this CDR3. The V and J genes are TRBV9 and TRBJ2-5, with D perhaps matching TRBD2 (5 bases). The V gene lost 2 bases and the J gene lost 2 bases, with 7 bases spanning the gap. Germline CDR1 and CDR2: SGDLS and YYNGEE. The CDR3 loop spans 13 amino acids. The CDR3, as DNA: TGTGCCAGCAGCGTTCGAGGGCAAGAGACCCAGTACTTC. The encoded protein is CASSVRGQETQYF.

J is TRBJ1-6 and V is TRBV28, with 9 bases identical to TRBD1. Germline V gives CDR1 MDHEN, CDR2 SYDVKM. Trimming took 7 bases from V and 4 from J; bases not matched to a gene: 5. The CDR3 covers 15 residues. DNA for the CDR3: TGTGCCAGCACCCCGGGACAGGGTTATAATTCACCCCTCCACTTT. Protein: CASTPGQGYNSPLHF.

CDR3 sequence: CASNHGGPYEQYF. The CDR3 nucleotides are TGTGCCAGCAACCACGGGGGACCCTACGAGCAGTACTTC. The J gene is TRBJ2-7, the V gene TRBV11-1; D perhaps matches TRBD2 (6 bases). CDR1 is SGHAT and CDR2 is FQDESV in the germline V gene (reference sequence). V shed 7 bases and J shed 2 bases, with 12 bases lying between them. The CDR3 sequence is 13 residues long.

The V and J genes are TRBV14 and TRBJ1-1, with a tentative D call TRBD1 (5 bases). This CDR3 contains 14 residues. Germline V gene data show CDR1 as SGHDN and CDR2 as FVKESK. V lost 3 bases, J lost 2 bases, and 10 bases lay in between. CDR3 sequence: CASSHMTANTEAFF. CDR3 in DNA: TGTGCCAGCAGCCATATGACAGCCAACACTGAAGCTTTCTTT.

The chain couples TRBV10-3 to TRBJ2-2; 8 nucleotides line up with TRBD1. V lost 0 bases to trimming and J lost 4 bases; unmatched junction nucleotides: 10. Per the germline V gene, CDR1 is ENHRY and CDR2 is SYGVKD. The CDR3 covers 18 residues. DNA for the CDR3: TGTGCCATCAGTGAGTCGCGGCCAGGGGGCATGGTCACCGGGGAGCTGTTTTTT. This translates into CAISESRPGGMVTGELFF.